A single sample is the source of the 21 T cell receptor beta chains below, sequenced in a study of blood T cells in healthy people across ages. The use of a sample-barcoded 5' primer and a J-beta primer mix characterized a second PCR of roughly 7 to 11 cycles. TCRdb analysed the 5' RACE reads with MiXCR anew, one entry per CDR3 protein. The table has around 970,000 distinct CDR3 sequences, 51% seen once. Sequencing used blood. The source of these receptors is an older woman in good health.

Here the CDR3 DNA reads TGTGCCAGCAGCGTCGGCACGGGCTCCTACAATGAGCAGTTCTTC. Its translation: CASSVGTGSYNEQFF. V gene TRBV12-3 or TRBV12-4 combines with J gene TRBJ2-1; D call uncertain. This CDR3 region has 15 residues. V lost 6 bases to trimming and J lost 0 bases, with 12 bases between them.

The chain joins TRBV3-1 to TRBJ2-7; D ambiguous. The tail of the sequence fits TRBJ2-5 better, so the J call may be wrong. From germline, CDR1 is LGHDT and CDR2 YNNKEL (reference sequence). The CDR3 is 12 amino acids. CDR3 DNA sequence: TGTGCCAGCAGCCAACAGTTGGGGACCCAGTACTTC. Translation gives CASSQQLGTQYF.

This sequence joins TRBV27 and TRBJ2-3, with 7 bases aligning to TRBD2. Germline values: CDR1 MNHEY, CDR2 SMNVEV (reference sequence). Trimming took 3 bases from V and 6 from J; bases not matched to a gene: 6. CDR3 length equals 14 residues. CDR3 region: CASSLRRGGDTQYF. The CDR3 DNA sequence: TGTGCCAGCAGTTTGAGGCGGGGAGGGGATACGCAGTATTTT.

This clonotype was counted only a few times. The chain is built from TRBV9 and TRBJ1-2; D unresolved. In germline, CDR1 is SGDLS, CDR2 YYNGEE. CDR3 length: 13 amino acids. CDR3 coding DNA: TGTGCGCGAACCACCCCGGGTGGCTATGGCTACACCTTC. Its translation: CARTTPGGYGYTF.

J is TRBJ2-7 and V is TRBV20-1; D could derive from TRBD1 or TRBD2 (5 bases each). The CDR3 loop spans 15 amino acids. Germline CDR1 reads DFQATT; CDR2 reads SNEGSKA (reference sequence). Trimming took off 3 bases at V and 2 bases at J, with 17 bases between the two ends. The CDR3 sequence is CSARGLEGIPYEQYF. CDR3 in DNA: TGCAGTGCTAGGGGGCTAGAGGGGATCCCCTACGAGCAGTACTTC.

The gene calls are TRBV7-9 and TRBJ2-5; perhaps TRBD2 as D (5 bases). Trimming shortened V by 5 bases and J by 5 bases, and 18 bases separated the two germline ends. Germline CDR1 is SEHNR and CDR2 is FQNEAQ (reference sequence). The CDR3 has 15 residues. CDR3 amino acids: CASSEIRASRETQYF. The CDR3 DNA reads TGTGCCAGCAGCGAAATCCGGGCTAGCAGGGAGACCCAGTACTTC.

V usage is TRBV7-9 and J usage is TRBJ2-5; D is uncertain. CDR1 SEHNR and CDR2 FQNEAQ come from the germline V gene (reference sequence). The V and J ends lost 4 bases and 1 base respectively, with 10 bases between them. The CDR3 sequence is 14 residues long. The CDR3 DNA reads as TGTGCCAGCAGCTCCAGACACCTCCAAGAGACCCAGTACTTC. Encoded protein: CASSSRHLQETQYF.

The V gene is TRBV20-1, the J gene TRBJ2-3; tentative D call: TRBD2 (6 bases). This CDR3 is 13 amino acids long. CDR1 and CDR2 (germline): DFQATT, SNEGSKA (reference sequence). CDR3 sequence: CSFSEGRTDTQYF. As DNA, the CDR3 is TGCAGCTTCTCGGAGGGACGCACAGATACGCAGTATTTT.

The chain links TRBV20-1 to TRBJ2-7, with D possibly matching TRBD2 (7 bases). V lost 5 bases and J 0 bases, leaving 11 bases between the germline ends. The CDR3 is 13 amino acids. Germline lookup yields CDR1 DFQATT and CDR2 SNEGSKA (reference sequence). The CDR3 protein is CSAERDTSYEQYF. CDR3 in DNA: TGCAGTGCTGAGCGGGACACCTCCTACGAGCAGTACTTC.

This clonotype has more than one count but fewer than ten. V gene TRBV3-1 combines with J gene TRBJ1-1; no firm D call. V lost 0 bases and J 11 bases, leaving 13 bases between the germline ends. The CDR3 totals 13 residues. Germline values: CDR1 LGHDT, CDR2 YNNKEL (reference sequence). CDR3 protein: CASSQDLLKNAFF. The CDR3, as DNA: TGTGCCAGCAGCCAAGATCTTCTCAAGAACGCTTTCTTT.

This chain joins TRBV12-3 or TRBV12-4 and TRBJ2-7; perhaps D is TRBD1 or TRBD2 (5 bases each). The V gene lost 6 bases and the J gene lost 6 bases, with 18 bases spanning the gap. The CDR3 runs 14 residues. The CDR3 DNA reads TGTGCCAGCAGCACACCCGGGATAGGGGCCGAGCAGTACTTC. This translates into CASSTPGIGAEQYF.

This clonotype has more than one count but fewer than ten. The V call is TRBV12-3 or TRBV12-4, the J call TRBJ2-7; 8 bases align to TRBD1. The trim removed 5 bases at V and 3 bases at J, leaving 6 bases unmatched. CDR3 length: 14 residues. The chain's CDR3 is CASSIGDRLYEQYF. CDR3 nucleotide sequence: TGTGCCAGCAGTATAGGGGACAGGCTCTACGAGCAGTACTTC.

V is TRBV14 and J is TRBJ2-3; D is ambiguous. This CDR3 comprises 14 residues. Trimming took off 5 bases at V and 9 bases at J, with 18 bases between the two ends. Germline loops: CDR1 SGHDN, CDR2 FVKESK. This chain's CDR3 is CASSDYVGKATQYF. The CDR3 coding sequence is TGTGCCAGCAGCGATTACGTGGGGAAGGCAACGCAGTATTTT.

Only a few counts were recorded for this clonotype. This sequence joins TRBV7-2 and TRBJ2-3; no definite D call. This CDR3 has 14 residues. The germline gives CDR1 SGHTA, CDR2 FQGNSA. Trimming took 2 bases from V and 2 from J, leaving 8 bases between them. In DNA form, the CDR3 reads TGTGCCAGCAGCTTACGACCTTTCACAGATACGCAGTATTTT. This encodes CASSLRPFTDTQYF.

This clonotype appeared once. The chain recombines TRBV5-1 with TRBJ2-5; D possibly corresponds to TRBD1 (5 bases). The CDR3 is 14 residues long. Germline lookup yields CDR1 SGHRS and CDR2 YFSETQ. The V end was cut by 1 base, the J end by 4 bases, with 11 bases between. The CDR3 is CASSLLRVGETQYF. CDR3 nucleotides: TGCGCCAGCAGCTTGCTCAGGGTTGGAGAGACCCAGTACTTC.

This clonotype was counted only a few times. The chain employs TRBV7-9 and TRBJ2-6; 8 bases line up with TRBD1. CDR3 size: 19 residues. Per the germline V gene, CDR1 is SEHNR and CDR2 is FQNEAQ (reference sequence). The V segment lost 2 bases and the J segment 0 bases; nucleotides outside the gene matches: 9. The CDR3 DNA is TGTGCCAGCAGCTTACAAAGGACAGGGTATCACTCTGGGGCCAACGTCCTGACTTTC. It specifies CASSLQRTGYHSGANVLTF.

J is TRBJ2-1 and V is TRBV5-1; D gene ambiguous. The assigned J gene may be wrong: the sequence end matches TRBJ2-7 better. CDR1 and CDR2 (germline): SGHRS, YFSETQ. This CDR3 contains 16 residues. CDR3 region: CASSFSGPSSYNEQYF. CDR3 sequence (DNA): TGCGCCAGCAGCTTCTCTGGCCCCAGCTCCTACAATGAGCAGTACTTC.

The chain uses TRBV7-2 and TRBJ2-5, with TRBD1 matching over 9 bases. J lost 11 bases, V lost 5 bases, and 12 bases had no gene match. The CDR3 runs 14 residues. Germline V gene data show CDR1 as SGHTA and CDR2 as FQGNSA. In DNA, the CDR3 is TGTGCCAGCAGCCCCGGGACAGGGTTTCGAGAGCAGTACTTC. It yields the protein CASSPGTGFREQYF.

The V and J genes are TRBV5-1 and TRBJ2-1; 9 nucleotides align to TRBD2. J was trimmed by 5 bases and V by 3 bases; bases with no gene match: 3. This CDR3 contains 14 residues. Germline CDR1 and CDR2: SGHRS and YFSETQ. The CDR3, as DNA: TGCGCCAGCAGCTCCGTAGCGGGAGACAATGAGCAGTTCTTC. Its protein product is CASSSVAGDNEQFF.

The V call is TRBV5-1, the J call TRBJ2-6; D ambiguous. V was trimmed by 1 base and J by 2 bases, leaving 10 bases between them. Germline V gene lookup returns CDR1 SGHRS and CDR2 YFSETQ. The CDR3 is made up of 16 amino acids. The CDR3 coding sequence is TGCGCCAGCAGCTTGAACGCGAGAGCTGGGGCCAACGTCCTGACTTTC. It yields the protein CASSLNARAGANVLTF.

This clonotype was detected a few times. The CDR3 bases are TGTGCCAGCAGCCAAGATTCAGAGACCCAGTACTTC. Protein: CASSQDSETQYF. The rearrangement joins TRBV3-1 to TRBJ2-5; no firm D call. V was pared by 0 bases and J by 4 bases, with 3 bases between. The CDR3 is 12 residues long. Germline V gives CDR1 LGHDT, CDR2 YNNKEL (reference sequence).